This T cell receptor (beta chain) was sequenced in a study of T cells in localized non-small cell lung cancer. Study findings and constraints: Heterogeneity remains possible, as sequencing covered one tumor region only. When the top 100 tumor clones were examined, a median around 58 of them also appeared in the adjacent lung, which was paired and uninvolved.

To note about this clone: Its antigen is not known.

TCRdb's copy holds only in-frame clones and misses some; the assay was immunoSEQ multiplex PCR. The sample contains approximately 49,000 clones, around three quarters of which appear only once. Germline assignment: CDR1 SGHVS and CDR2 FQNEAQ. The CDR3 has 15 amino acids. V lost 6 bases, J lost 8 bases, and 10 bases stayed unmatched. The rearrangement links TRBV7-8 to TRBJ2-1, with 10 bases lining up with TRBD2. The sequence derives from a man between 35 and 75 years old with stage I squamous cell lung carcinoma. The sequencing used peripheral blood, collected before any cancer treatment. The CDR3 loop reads CASSGRAGGSHEQFF. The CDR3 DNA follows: TGTGCCAGCAGTGGAAGAGCGGGGGGGTCCCATGAGCAGTTCTTC.